Sequencing of this T cell receptor (beta chain) was carried out in a study of spatial heterogeneity in lung cancer (dated by TCRdb to about 2019). Some background on the complete study: More beta-chain than alpha-chain transcripts were consistently detected, likely reflecting higher beta-chain transcript abundance. In the raw uncorrected reads, each unique combination of TCR and UMI appeared on average more than ten times. The study quantitatively compared TCR alpha and beta repertoires across multiple tumor regions, matched nontumor lung and blood in non-small cell lung cancer. Nonsynonymous mutation counts, determined by whole-exome sequencing of tumor tissue, were related to features of the TCR repertoire. At surgery, both alpha and beta chains were TCR-sequenced in 200 to 250 tumor regions, about 61 matched nontumor lung samples and some 58 PBMC samples. On the study overall, not on this receptor specifically: Ubiquitous expanded tumor TCRs were detected in blood more often at tumor resection than at routine follow-up. Additional single-cell paired TCR alpha and beta sequencing was considered necessary to confirm, at a functional level, the hypothesis that regional TCRs recognize regional mutations.

Reading from cysteine to phenylalanine, the CDR3 counts 13 amino acids. Only the CDR3 region is kept as DNA, spanning 39 bases read in frame from base 1. A distance of 13 bases separates the germline ends of V and J, which lose 1 base and 9 bases respectively. CDR1 is given as DFQATT and CDR2 as SNEGSKA, both from the germline V gene (reference sequence). The table lists this clonotype with many counts. Which antigen it targets is not known. Base qualities are not at hand, and no much larger clone is one base apart. The method was 5' RACE. TCRdb shows the sequencer as NextSeq 500. To allow correction of PCR and sequencing errors, the TCR library protocol tagged every TCR cDNA molecule with a unique molecular identifier. In the authors' own workflow: TCR identification, UMI-based error correction and CDR3 extraction were performed with Decombinator tools. TCRs above a frequency of 2 per 1,000, corresponding to the top 1% of the tumor frequency distribution, were defined as expanded. Renyi diversity was calculated using the R vegan package after each repertoire was subsampled 100 times to 5,000 TCRs. CDR3 similarity networks were constructed using string-kernel similarity of amino acid triplets, with links drawn between CDR3s whose pairwise similarity was above 0.82. TCRdb trimmed the raw reads at Q25, called clones with MiXCR and kept productive beta chains. Each CDR3 protein gets just one entry, which takes the most common genes and DNA from the rows behind it. The V and J calls come from TCRdb's annotation, not from the publication. A total of about 36,000 distinct CDR3 sequences appear in this sample, 5.2% of them only once. The ten largest clones add up to less than 35% of the sample.

In the paper's terms, the time point label means: sample taken at primary tumor resection. TCR sequencing used whole RNA extracted from tumor and nontumor lung tissue, or from cryopreserved PBMC samples, without cell sorting. The donors were 65 to 90 patients from the lung TRACERx cohort who had early-stage, untreated non-small cell lung cancer. Only patients for whom sufficient RNA was available from at least two tumor regions were selected for TCR sequencing. This receptor was identified in a female donor with early-stage non-small cell lung cancer. The chain uses TRBV20-1 and TRBJ2-4; the D segment could be TRBD2, given 6 matching bases. The input for sequencing was PBMCs, taken at surgery. The DNA reads as follows: TGCAGTGCTAGAGGTCCCGGAGGGATCATTCAGTACTTC. This is translated as CSARGPGGIIQYF.